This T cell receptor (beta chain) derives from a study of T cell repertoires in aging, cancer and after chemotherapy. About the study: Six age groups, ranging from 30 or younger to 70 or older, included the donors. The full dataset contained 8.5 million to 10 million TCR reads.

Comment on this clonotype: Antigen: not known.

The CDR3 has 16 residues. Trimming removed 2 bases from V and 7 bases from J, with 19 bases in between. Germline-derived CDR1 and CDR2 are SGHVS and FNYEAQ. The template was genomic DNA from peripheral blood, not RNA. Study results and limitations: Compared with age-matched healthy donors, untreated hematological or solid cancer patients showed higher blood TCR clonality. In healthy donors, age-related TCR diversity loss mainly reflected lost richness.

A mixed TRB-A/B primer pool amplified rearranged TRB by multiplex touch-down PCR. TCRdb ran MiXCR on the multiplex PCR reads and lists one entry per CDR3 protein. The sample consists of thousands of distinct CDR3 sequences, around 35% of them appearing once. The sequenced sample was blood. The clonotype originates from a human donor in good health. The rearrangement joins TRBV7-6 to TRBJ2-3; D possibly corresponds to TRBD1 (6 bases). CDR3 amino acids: CASSLTGRQGLNTQYF. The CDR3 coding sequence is TGTGCCAGCAGCTTAACAGGCAGGCAGGGGCTAAATACGCAGTATTTT.